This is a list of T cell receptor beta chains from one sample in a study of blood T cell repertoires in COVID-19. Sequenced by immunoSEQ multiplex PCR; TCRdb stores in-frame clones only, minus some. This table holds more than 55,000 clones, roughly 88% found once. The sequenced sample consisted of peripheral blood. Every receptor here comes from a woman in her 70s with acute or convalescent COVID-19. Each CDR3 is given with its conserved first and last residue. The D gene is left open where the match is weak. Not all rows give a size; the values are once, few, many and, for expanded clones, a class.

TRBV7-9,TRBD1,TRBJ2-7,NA,CASSYHPGQGAYEQYF,TGTGCCAGCAGCTATCATCCGGGACAGGGGGCCTACGAGCAGTACTTC
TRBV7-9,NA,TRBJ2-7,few,CASSPGGLAEQYF,TGTGCCAGCAGCCCAGGGGGGTTAGCCGAGCAGTACTTC
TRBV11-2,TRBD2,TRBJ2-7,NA,CASSFSGLAYEQYF,TGTGCCAGCAGCTTTTCCGGACTAGCCTACGAGCAGTACTTC
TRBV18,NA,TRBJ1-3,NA,CASSPSGRNTIYF,TGTGCCAGCTCACCTAGCGGTAGAAACACCATATATTTT
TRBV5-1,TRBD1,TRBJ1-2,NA,CASRRGTGGDRGYTF,TGCGCCAGCAGGCGAGGGACAGGGGGCGATCGCGGCTACACCTTC
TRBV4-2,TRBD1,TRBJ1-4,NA,CASSQADRPNEKLFF,TGTGCCAGCAGCCAAGCGGACAGGCCTAATGAAAAACTGTTTTTT
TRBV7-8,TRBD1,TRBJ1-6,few,CASSLGQGDSSPLHF,TGTGCCAGCAGCCTAGGACAGGGAGATTCTTCACCCCTCCACTTT
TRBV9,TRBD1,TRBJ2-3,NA,CASSERGTGTDTQYF,TGTGCCAGCAGCGAGAGGGGGACAGGCACAGATACGCAGTATTTT
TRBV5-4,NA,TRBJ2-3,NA,CASSLGATSTDTQYF,TGTGCCAGCAGCTTGGGGGCTACAAGCACAGATACGCAGTATTTT
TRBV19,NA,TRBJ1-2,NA,CASSRGKGDGYTF,TGTGCCAGTAGTAGAGGGAAGGGGGATGGCTACACCTTC
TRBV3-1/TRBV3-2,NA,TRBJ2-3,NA,CASSQAAADTQYF,TGTGCCAGCAGCCAAGCCGCAGCAGATACGCAGTATTTT
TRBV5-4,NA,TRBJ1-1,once,CASSHSDSSEAFF,TGTGCCAGCAGCCACTCCGACAGTTCTGAAGCTTTCTTT
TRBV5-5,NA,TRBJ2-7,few,CASSLALSYEQYF,TGTGCCAGCAGCTTGGCCCTCTCCTACGAGCAGTACTTC
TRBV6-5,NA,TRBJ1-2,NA,CASSYSLQISDGYTF,TGTGCCAGCAGTTACTCGCTCCAAATAAGCGACGGCTACACCTTC
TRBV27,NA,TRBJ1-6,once,CASSLNRGSPLHF,TGTGCCAGCAGTTTGAACAGAGGGTCACCCCTCCACTTT
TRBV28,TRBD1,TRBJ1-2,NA,CASSPRDRPLYGYTF,TGTGCCAGCAGTCCCCGGGACAGACCCTTATATGGCTACACCTTC
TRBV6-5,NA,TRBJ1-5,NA,CASIVSGGTGQPQHF,TGTGCCAGCATAGTATCCGGGGGGACGGGTCAGCCCCAGCATTTT
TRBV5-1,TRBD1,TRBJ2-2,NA,CASSLEGAPGELFF,TGCGCCAGCAGCTTGGAGGGGGCCCCCGGGGAGCTGTTTTTT
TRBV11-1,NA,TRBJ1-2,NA,CASSPTGYYGYTF,TGTGCCAGCAGCCCGACAGGATACTATGGCTACACCTTC
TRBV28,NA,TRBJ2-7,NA,CASKWGALSYEQYF,TGTGCCAGCAAGTGGGGAGCCCTCTCCTACGAGCAGTACTTC
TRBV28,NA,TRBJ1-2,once,CASSLQGFYGYTF,TGTGCCAGCAGTCTCCAGGGTTTCTATGGCTACACCTTC
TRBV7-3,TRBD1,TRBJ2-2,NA,CASSLRQGAPGELFF,TGTGCCAGCAGCTTAAGGCAGGGGGCCCCCGGGGAGCTGTTTTTT
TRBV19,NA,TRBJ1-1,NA,CASSIAVGTPHTEAFF,TGTGCCAGTAGTATAGCCGTTGGGACTCCTCACACTGAAGCTTTCTTT
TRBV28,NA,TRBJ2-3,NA,CASSSPGSVYTDTQYF,TGTGCCAGCAGTTCCCCGGGGTCTGTATATACAGATACGCAGTATTTT
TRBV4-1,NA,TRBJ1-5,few,CASSQGSQGYQPQHF,TGCGCCAGCAGCCAAGGGTCGCAGGGGTATCAGCCCCAGCATTTT
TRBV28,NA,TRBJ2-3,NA,CASSVRRDTQYF,TGTGCCAGCAGTGTCCGGAGAGATACGCAGTATTTT
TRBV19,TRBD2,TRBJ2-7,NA,CASSIGGLAGRYEQYF,TGTGCCAGTAGTATAGGAGGACTAGCGGGCCGATACGAGCAGTACTTC
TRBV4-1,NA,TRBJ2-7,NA,CASGASCNYEQYF,TGCGCCAGCGGGGCTAGTTGCAACTACGAGCAGTACTTC
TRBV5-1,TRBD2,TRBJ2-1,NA,CASSSSGPFNEQFF,TGCGCCAGCAGCTCTAGCGGGCCCTTCAATGAGCAGTTCTTC
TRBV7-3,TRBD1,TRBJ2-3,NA,CASSPWTGGTDTQYF,TGTGCCAGCAGCCCTTGGACAGGGGGGACAGATACGCAGTATTTT
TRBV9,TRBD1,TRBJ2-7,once,CASSAGRDRGSYEQYF,TGTGCCAGCAGCGCTGGCCGGGACAGGGGTAGCTACGAGCAGTACTTC
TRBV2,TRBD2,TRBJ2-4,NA,CASKGGETVAKNIQYF,TGTGCCAGCAAGGGAGGGGAGACAGTAGCCAAAAACATTCAGTACTTC
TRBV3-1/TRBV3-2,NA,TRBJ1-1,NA,CASSLHGRTEAFF,TGTGCCAGCAGCCTTCATGGGAGGACTGAAGCTTTCTTT
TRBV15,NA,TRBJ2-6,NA,CATSRGTRQFSGANVLTF,TGTGCCACCAGCAGAGGTACGCGACAGTTCTCTGGGGCCAACGTCCTGACTTTC
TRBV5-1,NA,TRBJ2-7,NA,CASSPQRVPYEQYF,TGCGCCAGCAGCCCCCAGAGGGTTCCCTACGAGCAGTACTTC
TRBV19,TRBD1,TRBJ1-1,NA,CASSNRGSNTEAFF,TGTGCCAGTAGCAACAGGGGATCGAACACTGAAGCTTTCTTT
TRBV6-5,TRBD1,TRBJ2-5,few,CASRGQGEAQETQYF,TGTGCCAGCAGGGGACAGGGGGAGGCACAAGAGACCCAGTACTTC